This is a list of T cell receptor beta chains from one sample in a study of prognosis after radiotherapy for stage I lung cancer. In TCRdb, the multiplex PCR reads were re-called with MiXCR into one record per CDR3 protein. The top ten hold over 15% of the sample, which has some 35,000 distinct CDR3 sequences, approximately 36% seen once. Sequencing used PBMCs, obtained before or after stereotactic body radiation therapy (not recorded which). The origin of the receptors is a donor aged 50 or older with non-small cell lung cancer. Each CDR3 is given with its conserved first and last residue. A D gene is named only where the DNA matches it firmly. Clone size is not always given. Where it is, it says once, few, many or a class for expanded clones.

len	d_gene	v_gene	abundance	j_gene	CDR3nt	CDR3aa
13	TRBD1	TRBV27	NA	TRBJ1-2	TGTGCCAGCAGGACTACAGGGGGCTATGGCTACACCTTC	CASRTTGGYGYTF
14	TRBD1	TRBV12-3/TRBV12-4	many	TRBJ1-1	TGTGCCAGCAGCAAAGGACAGGTGAACACTGAAGCTTTCTTT	CASSKGQVNTEAFF
15	NA	TRBV3-1	many	TRBJ2-1	TGTGCCAGCAGCCAAGAGAGTCGGAGTTTCGATGAGCAGTTCTTC	CASSQESRSFDEQFF
14	TRBD2	TRBV28	few	TRBJ2-1	TGTGCCAGCACGAGCGGGATGAGCTACAATGAGCAGTTCTTC	CASTSGMSYNEQFF
13	NA	TRBV6-5	medium-sized	TRBJ2-7	TGTGCCAGCAGTTACCCACAGGTCTACGAGCAGTACTTC	CASSYPQVYEQYF
16	NA	TRBV4-1	NA	TRBJ1-1	TGCGCCAGCAGCCAAGAAATTTGGGGATCTTACACTGAAGCTTTCTTT	CASSQEIWGSYTEAFF
13	TRBD1	TRBV6-1	once	TRBJ2-7	TGTGCCAGCAGAGGGACAGTATCCTACGAGCAGTACTTC	CASRGTVSYEQYF
14	NA	TRBV19	NA	TRBJ2-2	TGTGCCAGTAGTAACCAACTGGGGACCGGGGAGCTGTTTTTT	CASSNQLGTGELFF
15	TRBD1	TRBV6-2/TRBV6-3	NA	TRBJ2-3	TGTGCCAGCATGTCCGACAGGGTCGGAACAGATACGCGGTATTTT	CASMSDRVGTDTRYF
15	NA	TRBV7-9	many	TRBJ2-7	TGTGCCAGCAGCTTAGTATATGGGGCCACCTACGAGCAGTACTTC	CASSLVYGATYEQYF
16	TRBD2	TRBV3-1	many	TRBJ2-2	TGTGCCAGCAGCCAAGAGGCGGGAGCGAACACCGGGGAGCTGTTTTTT	CASSQEAGANTGELFF
18	NA	TRBV6-1	many	TRBJ1-3	TGTGCCAGCACCAAAGGGGGGGGAGGCAGCCTCTCTGGAAACACCATATATTTT	CASTKGGGGSLSGNTIYF
13	NA	TRBV27	medium-sized	TRBJ2-2	TGTGCCAGCAGTTTTGTTTTCACCGGGGAGCTGTTTTTT	CASSFVFTGELFF
13	NA	TRBV3-1	many	TRBJ1-2	TGTGCCAGCAGCCAAGAGGGGGCCTATGGCTACACCTTC	CASSQEGAYGYTF
12	TRBD1	TRBV29-1	many	TRBJ2-1	TGCAGCGGGGGACAGGGGGTGGGTGAGCAGTTCTTC	CSGGQGVGEQFF
14	NA	TRBV30	NA	TRBJ1-2	TGTGCCTGGAGCACGGGGCCGTCTAACTATGGCTACACCTTC	CAWSTGPSNYGYTF
15	NA	TRBV12-3/TRBV12-4	many	TRBJ1-6	TGTGCCAGCAGTTTATTTGGAGGGACGAATTCACCCCTCCACTTT	CASSLFGGTNSPLHF
15	NA	TRBV2	many	TRBJ1-6	TGTGCCAGCAGTGAACGAGGGGCCGAAAATTCACCCCTCCACTTT	CASSERGAENSPLHF
13	TRBD1	TRBV20-1	medium-sized	TRBJ1-2	TGCAGTGCGTACGGACAGGGGGACTATGGCTACACCTTC	CSAYGQGDYGYTF
14	TRBD1	TRBV29-1	many	TRBJ1-1	TGCAGCGTTGTACTTACAGGGGGTGGGACTGAAGCTTTCTTT	CSVVLTGGGTEAFF
14	TRBD1	TRBV10-3	many	TRBJ1-5	TGTGCCATCAGTGAGGGACAGGGGTTTCCGCCCCAGCATTTT	CAISEGQGFPPQHF
16	NA	TRBV20-1	many	TRBJ2-1	TGCAGTGCTAGAGATGCCGTGAGTGAATTGCGCAATGAGCAGTTCTTC	CSARDAVSELRNEQFF
15	TRBD1	TRBV12-3/TRBV12-4	many	TRBJ2-2	TGTGCCAGCAGTTTAAGACAGGGGGGAACCGGGGAGCTGTTTTTT	CASSLRQGGTGELFF
16	NA	TRBV6-1	NA	TRBJ1-3	TGTGCCAGCACCGTATTGGTCGGGGTATCTGGAAACACCATATATTTT	CASTVLVGVSGNTIYF
15	TRBD1	TRBV27	many	TRBJ1-3	TGTGCCAGTTCCTGGACAGGTCTCTCTGGAAACACCATATATTTT	CASSWTGLSGNTIYF